One sample yielded the 22 T cell receptor beta chains listed below, sequenced in a study of cytomegalovirus exposure and HLA in healthy donors. The PCR employed 60 Vbeta primers together with 13 Jbeta primers. TCRdb's copy holds only in-frame clones and misses some; the assay was immunoSEQ multiplex PCR. The repertoire has 65,000 to 100,000 clones, 76% of them found once; the top ten carry about 3%. The sequencing input was PBMCs. The receptors derive from a man between 35 and 55 years old in good health and CMV-seronegative.

V gene TRBV29-1 combines with J gene TRBJ2-7; 8 bases fit TRBD1. The germline V gene encodes CDR1 SQVTM and CDR2 ANQGSEA. The CDR3 loop spans 13 amino acids. Trimming at V came to 4 bases and at J to 2 bases, leaving 4 bases not matched to a gene. The CDR3 region has the DNA TGCAGCGTTGTAGGGACAGGCGCCTACGAGCAGTACTTC. Translation: CSVVGTGAYEQYF.

The J gene is TRBJ1-3, the V gene TRBV28, with D unresolved. V lost 2 bases, J lost 4 bases, and 6 bases lay in between. The germline V gene has CDR1 MDHEN and CDR2 SYDVKM. The CDR3 runs to 13 residues. CDR3 sequence reads: CASSLTRGNTIYF. In DNA, the CDR3 is TGTGCCAGCAGTTTAACGCGGGGAAACACCATATATTTT.

V usage is TRBV28 and J usage is TRBJ1-5; 7 nucleotides match TRBD1. This CDR3 has 15 residues. V shed 4 bases, J shed 4 bases, and the junction held 7 bases outside the gene matches. Germline V gene data show CDR1 as MDHEN and CDR2 as SYDVKM. The CDR3 nucleotides read TGTGCCAGCAGTTACTACAGGGGACCAAATCAGCCCCAGCATTTT. This codes for CASSYYRGPNQPQHF.

Only one count was recorded for this clone. At one of its ends the junction is not consistent with the germline gene, which may arise from a read error. The chain has TRBV7-9 and TRBJ1-5; no definite D call. From germline, CDR1 is SEHNR and CDR2 FQNEAQ (reference sequence). CDR3 length equals 12 residues. As DNA, the CDR3 is TGTTCCAGCAGCTTAGTATCGGAGCCCCAGCATTTT. Translated, it gives CSSSLVSEPQHF.

This clone was recorded a few times. The CDR3 sequence: CASRQGSTDTQYF. CDR3 sequence (DNA): TGTGCCAGCAGACAGGGAAGCACAGATACGCAGTATTTT. The V and J genes are TRBV6-5 and TRBJ2-3, with D perhaps TRBD1 (6 bases). Trimming pared 6 bases from V and 0 bases from J, leaving 7 bases between. This CDR3 spans 13 amino acids. Germline V gives CDR1 MNHEY, CDR2 SVGAGI.

The chain joins TRBV6-5 to TRBJ2-3; D gene unclear. The CDR3 length is 15 residues. Per germline, CDR1 MNHEY and CDR2 SVGAGI. V lost 5 bases, J lost 0 bases, and 12 bases lay in between. In DNA, the CDR3 is TGTGCCAGCAGTCTCCTTTTTACTAGCACAGATACGCAGTATTTT. It codes for CASSLLFTSTDTQYF.

The CDR3 region is CASSDAGQGSNEQFF. The DNA of the CDR3 is TGTGCCAGCAGTGATGCGGGACAGGGGTCAAATGAGCAGTTCTTC. The chain employs TRBV6-4 and TRBJ2-1, with 10 bases aligning to TRBD1. There are 15 residues in the CDR3. J gave up 7 bases and V 3 bases, and 6 bases lay outside the gene matches. The germline CDR1 and CDR2 sequences are MRHNA and SNTAGT.

The chain recombines TRBV10-1 with TRBJ2-7; 7 bases line up with TRBD2. The CDR3 has 13 residues. Germline V gives CDR1 WNHNN, CDR2 SYGVQD (reference sequence). V was pared by 9 bases and J by 3 bases, with 8 bases of the junction left unmatched. The CDR3 sequence: CASLSLAVYEQYF. The CDR3 coding sequence is TGCGCCAGTCTGAGCCTAGCGGTCTACGAGCAGTACTTC.

A few counts support this clone. V is TRBV5-6 and J is TRBJ1-2; 10 bases fit TRBD1. V was pared by 4 bases and J by 7 bases, with 13 bases of the junction left unmatched. CDR3 length: 16 amino acids. Germline values: CDR1 SGHDT, CDR2 YYEEEE. The CDR3 here is CASSKSRDRGRGGYTF. The CDR3 DNA reads TGTGCCAGCAGCAAGTCCCGGGACAGGGGTCGGGGTGGCTACACCTTC.

This clone showed up just a few times. The chain recombines TRBV6-6 with TRBJ1-1, with a weak D call TRBD1 (6 bases). Germline V gives CDR1 MNHNY, CDR2 SVGAGI (reference sequence). The CDR3 sequence is 12 residues long. Trimming removed 9 bases from V and 6 bases from J, with 14 bases in between. The CDR3 bases are TGTGCCAGTCACCGGGGGGGGCCTGAAGCTTTCTTT. The encoded protein is CASHRGGPEAFF.

The chain joins TRBV27 to TRBJ2-7; TRBD2 matches 11 bases. The CDR3 sequence is 15 residues long. V lost 3 bases, J lost 7 bases, and 8 bases stayed unmatched. From germline, CDR1 is MNHEY and CDR2 SMNVEV (reference sequence). In DNA, the CDR3 is TGTGCCAGCAGTTTGTCGACTAGCGGGGTTCAAGAGCAGTACTTC. Translation: CASSLSTSGVQEQYF.

The J gene is TRBJ1-6, the V gene TRBV2; 8 nucleotides line up with TRBD1. CDR3 length: 15 amino acids. The junction had 4 bases not matched to a gene; V was cut back by 4 bases and J by 5 bases. Germline V CDR1 and CDR2: SNHLY, FYNNEI. The chain's CDR3 is CASSGGTGDNSPLHF. In DNA, the CDR3 is TGTGCCAGCAGTGGAGGGACAGGTGATAATTCACCCCTCCACTTT.

This clone came up once. The chain joins TRBV27 to TRBJ2-3, with TRBD1 as a possible D gene (6 bases). The CDR3 contains 15 residues. Per the germline V gene, CDR1 is MNHEY and CDR2 is SMNVEV (reference sequence). Trimming took off 4 bases at V and 6 bases at J, with 17 bases between the two ends. CDR3 in DNA: TGTGCCAGCAGTTCCCCCAGGGGTAGTTCGGATACGCAGTATTTT. Translating gives CASSSPRGSSDTQYF.

The V gene is TRBV27, the J gene TRBJ2-7; a weak D match, TRBD1 (6 bases). Looked up from germline, CDR1 is MNHEY and CDR2 is SMNVEV (reference sequence). With 3 bases removed from V and 2 bases from J, the gap between germline ends came to 8 bases. CDR3 size: 13 residues. For the CDR3, the DNA is TGTGCCAGCAGTTTTGGACAGCCCTACGAGCAGTACTTC. Residues: CASSFGQPYEQYF.

This clone was detected only once. The chain is built from TRBV20-1 and TRBJ1-2; D ambiguous. The CDR3 consists of 11 residues. Trimming left V 6 bases short and J 6 bases short, with 11 bases between. CDR1 and CDR2 (germline): DFQATT, SNEGSKA (reference sequence). The CDR3 nucleotides read TGCAGTGCCAACGACGGGGATGGCTACACCTTC. It translates to CSANDGDGYTF.

The gene calls are TRBV19 and TRBJ2-7; 11 bases agree with TRBD2. Per the germline V gene, CDR1 is LNHDA and CDR2 is SQIVND (reference sequence). Trimming took 6 bases from V and 1 from J; bases not matched to a gene: 5. This CDR3 has 15 residues. The CDR3: CASSATSGGSYEQYF. In DNA form, the CDR3 reads TGTGCCAGTAGCGCTACTAGCGGGGGATCCTACGAGCAGTACTTC.

The chain combines TRBV5-1 with TRBJ1-2; D gene unclear. V lost 7 bases and J 4 bases, leaving 11 bases between the germline ends. CDR1 is SGHRS, CDR2 YFSETQ, per germline. This CDR3 has 12 amino acids. The chain's CDR3 is CASGDGSYGYTF. The CDR3 DNA reads TGCGCCAGCGGTGACGGGAGCTATGGCTACACCTTC.

The CDR3 spells CASSFLGGPSNNTF. The CDR3 coding sequence is TGCGCCAGCAGTTTCCTTGGGGGCCCGAGTAATAACACCTTC. The chain combines TRBV5-1 with TRBJ1-2; D is possibly TRBD1 (6 bases). CDR1 is SGHRS and CDR2 is YFSETQ in the germline V gene. V was clipped by 5 bases and J by 12 bases, with 23 bases between them. This CDR3 has 14 residues.

The V and J genes are TRBV14 and TRBJ1-1; D unresolved. CDR1 and CDR2 (germline): SGHDN, FVKESK. The CDR3 contains 12 residues. V gave up 1 base and J gave up 4 bases, with 4 bases separating them. CDR3 sequence (DNA): TGTGCCAGCAGCCAAGGAGGCACTGAAGCTTTCTTT. The encoded protein is CASSQGGTEAFF.

The chain has TRBV5-4 and TRBJ2-5; 7 bases map to TRBD1. The junction had 8 bases not matched to a gene; V was cut back by 3 bases and J by 3 bases. The CDR3 is 15 amino acids. Germline loops: CDR1 SGHNT, CDR2 YYREEE (reference sequence). CDR3 protein: CASSSPGTEEETQYF. The CDR3 DNA reads as TGTGCCAGCAGCTCCCCGGGGACAGAAGAAGAGACCCAGTACTTC.

The CDR3 coding sequence is TGTGCCAGCAGTCCCACACCAACGAACACCGGGGAGCTGTTTTTT. Its protein product is CASSPTPTNTGELFF. This chain connects TRBV2 to TRBJ2-2; D call uncertain. Germline CDR1 and CDR2: SNHLY and FYNNEI. The CDR3 has 15 residues. The V gene lost 5 bases and the J gene lost 0 bases, with 10 bases spanning the gap.

The gene calls are TRBV5-4 and TRBJ1-5; 7 bases fit TRBD1. The germline CDR1 and CDR2 sequences are SGHNT and YYREEE (reference sequence). The length of the CDR3 is 14 residues. Trimming at V came to 2 bases and at J to 4 bases, leaving 3 bases not matched to a gene. For the CDR3, the DNA is TGTGCCAGCAGCTTTGGGACAGAGAATCAGCCCCAGCATTTT. Its protein product is CASSFGTENQPQHF.